A selection of T cell receptor beta chains follows, all from one sample in a study of cytomegalovirus exposure and HLA in healthy donors. The repertoire was sequenced with immunoSEQ multiplex PCR; TCRdb's copy has only in-frame clones and lacks some. The sample carries approximately 170,000 clones, roughly 79% recorded once. Sequencing was performed on PBMCs. The receptor set was obtained from a middle-aged woman in good health and CMV-seronegative. Each CDR3 is given with its conserved first and last residue.

TRBJ2-1 TRBV11-3 CASSSYDGGASYNEQFF
TRBJ2-7 TRBV7-9 CASSFNQGGSPLGEQYF
TRBJ2-3 TRBV4-2 CASSLSDQFTDTQYF
TRBJ2-2 TRBV6-1 CASSETGTGTGELFF
TRBJ1-5 TRBV19 CATDSGAGQDQPQHF
TRBJ1-2 TRBV5-6 CASSSSLPGQGAQGYTF
TRBJ2-5 TRBV5-1 CASLSGSGQETQYF
TRBJ1-1 TRBV7-9 CASSSARNGEAFF
TRBJ2-2 TRBV14 CASSLWTSANGELFF
TRBJ2-1 TRBV30 CAWFPGLVIIGARNEQFF
TRBJ2-7 TRBV6-1 CASSDQGGLVYEQYF
TRBJ1-2 TRBV11-2 CASSIGTGGNYGYTF
TRBJ2-1 TRBV12-5 CASGLALLAGVSNNEQFF
TRBJ1-4 TRBV28 CASSPSLGTGGATNEKLFF
TRBJ1-5 TRBV28 CASSFLQGVSQPQHF
TRBJ2-1 TRBV28 CASTGTPPGLEQFF
TRBJ2-7 TRBV28 CASSPLLAGVDEQYF
TRBJ1-2 TRBV19 CAAQASYGYTF
TRBJ2-1 TRBV6-1 CASTLTQLVEQFF
TRBJ2-1 TRBV6-5 CASSYSGGYSYNEQFF
TRBJ2-3 TRBV27 CASKWAGGVGTQYF
TRBJ2-3 TRBV28 CASSSGQGTDTQYF
TRBJ1-4 TRBV6-6 CASSYSIGGANEKLFF
TRBJ2-3 TRBV5-6 CASVGQKTDTQYF
TRBJ1-3 TRBV13 CASSLGGSGNTIYF
TRBJ1-5 TRBV9 CASSAGQNQNQPQHF
TRBJ2-5 TRBV30 CAWSVIQGLGMTQYF
TRBJ2-1 TRBV5-1 CASSLSPGQLSNEQFF
TRBJ2-3 TRBV18 CASSLLSGRIVDTQYF
TRBJ2-5 TRBV11-2 CASSLARFAETQYF
TRBJ2-3 TRBV11-2 CASSIFTDTQYF
TRBJ1-4 TRBV25-1 CASSESGTGKTNEKLFF
TRBJ1-2 TRBV30 CACPTVRNGYTF
TRBJ2-7 TRBV5-6 CASSRRGGAGGEEQYF
TRBJ2-7 TRBV6-5 CASSYSGGSSYEQYF
TRBJ2-7 TRBV5-1 CASQLRTGRDEQYF
TRBJ1-2 TRBV28 CASSPRMAGGMDYGYTF
TRBJ2-6 TRBV9 CASSQDSGANVLTF
TRBJ1-1 TRBV30 CAWSPDRAEAFF
TRBJ2-3 TRBV9 CASSVRGSTDTQYF
TRBJ1-1 TRBV2 CARGGNTEAFF